The clone carrying this T cell receptor beta chain was seen only a few times. The data belong to a study of identical twins. Germline CDR1 is MNHEY and CDR2 is SVGAGI. The CDR3 runs 14 residues. The V end was cut by 2 bases, the J end by 3 bases, with 10 bases between. TCRdb re-called the 5' RACE reads with MiXCR, one entry per CDR3 protein. The top ten hold around 14% of the sample, which has some 760,000 distinct CDR3 sequences, 15% to 20% seen once. These data also formed part of another study, on T cells expressing NK-cell markers. That source notes: Sorted CD3+CD56-NKG2C+, CD3+CD56+NKG2C+ and CD3+CD56+NKG2C- T cells supplied the TCR beta repertoires. HCMV seropositivity marked most of the eight sequenced donors; one was seronegative. The study found dominant NKG2C+ clonotypes at about 1.0-8% of CD8+ T cells in six donors.

The V and J genes are TRBV6-5 and TRBJ1-2; possibly TRBD1 for D (5 bases). Source material: PBMCs. This TCR came from a young woman in good health. The CDR3 here is CASSYDGGDYGYTF. The CDR3 nucleotides read TGTGCCAGCAGTTACGATGGGGGGGACTATGGCTACACCTTC.